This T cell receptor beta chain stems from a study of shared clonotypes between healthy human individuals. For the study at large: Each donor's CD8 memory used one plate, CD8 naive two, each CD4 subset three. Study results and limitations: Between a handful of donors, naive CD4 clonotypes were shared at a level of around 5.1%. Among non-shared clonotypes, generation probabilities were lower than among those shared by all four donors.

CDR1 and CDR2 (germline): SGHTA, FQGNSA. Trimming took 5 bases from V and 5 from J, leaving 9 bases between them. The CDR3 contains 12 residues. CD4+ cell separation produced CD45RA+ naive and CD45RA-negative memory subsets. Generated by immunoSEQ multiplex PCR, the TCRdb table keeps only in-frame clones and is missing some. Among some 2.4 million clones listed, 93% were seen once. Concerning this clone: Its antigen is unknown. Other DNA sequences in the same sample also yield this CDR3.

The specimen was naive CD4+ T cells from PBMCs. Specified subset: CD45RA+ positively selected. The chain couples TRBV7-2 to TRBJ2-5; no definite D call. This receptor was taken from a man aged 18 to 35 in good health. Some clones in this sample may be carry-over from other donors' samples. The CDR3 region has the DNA TGTGCCAGCAGCCCCCTCCGGGAGACCCAGTACTTC. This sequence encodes CASSPLRETQYF. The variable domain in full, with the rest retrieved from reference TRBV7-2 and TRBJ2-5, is GAGVSQSPSNKVTEKGKDVELRCDPISGHTALYWYRQSLGQGLEFLIYFQGNSAPDKSGLPSDRFSAERTGGSVSTLTIQRTQQEDSAVYLCASSPLRETQYFGPGTRLLVL.